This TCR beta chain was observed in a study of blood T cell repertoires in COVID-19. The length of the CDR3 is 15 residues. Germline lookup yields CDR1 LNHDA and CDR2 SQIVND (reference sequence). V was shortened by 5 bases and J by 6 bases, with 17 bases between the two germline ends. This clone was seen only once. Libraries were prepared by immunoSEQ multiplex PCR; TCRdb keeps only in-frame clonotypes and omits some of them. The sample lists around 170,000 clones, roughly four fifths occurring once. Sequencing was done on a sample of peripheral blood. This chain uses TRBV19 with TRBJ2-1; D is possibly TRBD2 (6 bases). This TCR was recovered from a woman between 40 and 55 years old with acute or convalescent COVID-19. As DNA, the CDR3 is TGTGCCAGTAGTGTCGTGGCGGGGTTTCCCAATGAGCAGTTCTTC. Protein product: CASSVVAGFPNEQFF.